These T cell receptor beta chains were read from a single sample in a study of PD-1 blockade in classical Hodgkin lymphoma. Only in-frame clones appear in the TCRdb table, and some are missing; sequencing was by immunoSEQ multiplex PCR. The top ten clones hold around 3.3% of a sample with around 30,000 clones, around 70% of them seen once. The sample consisted of peripheral blood mononuclear cells (PBMCs), taken before the second cycle of nivolumab. The receptors shown here come from a human donor with classical Hodgkin lymphoma. CDR3s include the opening cysteine and the closing phenylalanine or tryptophan. Fields, in order: J gene, V gene, D gene, clone size, CDR3 protein, CDR3 DNA. A D gene is named only where the DNA matches it firmly. Size is stated for part of the rows, as once, few or many counts, or as a class when the clone is expanded.

J gene: TRBJ2-2; V gene: TRBV6-5; D gene: -; clone size: -; CDR3 protein: CASSYSGAYGELFF; CDR3 DNA: TGTGCCAGCAGTTACTCGGGGGCCTACGGGGAGCTGTTTTTT
J gene: TRBJ1-1; V gene: TRBV30; D gene: -; clone size: few; CDR3 protein: CAWTPGRANTEAFF; CDR3 DNA: TGTGCCTGGACCCCGGGACGGGCGAACACTGAAGCTTTCTTT
J gene: TRBJ2-3; V gene: TRBV4-3; D gene: -; clone size: -; CDR3 protein: CASSQGAYTDTQYF; CDR3 DNA: TGCGCCAGCAGCCAAGGGGCGTACACAGATACGCAGTATTTT
J gene: TRBJ2-7; V gene: TRBV6-1; D gene: -; clone size: -; CDR3 protein: CASRQGPYEQYF; CDR3 DNA: TGTGCCAGCAGACAGGGACCCTACGAGCAGTACTTC
J gene: TRBJ1-6; V gene: TRBV11-2; D gene: -; clone size: few; CDR3 protein: CASSPISSYNSPLHF; CDR3 DNA: TGTGCCAGCAGTCCTATAAGCTCCTATAATTCACCCCTCCACTTT
J gene: TRBJ1-5; V gene: TRBV6-6; D gene: -; clone size: medium-sized; CDR3 protein: CASSPRQTYSNQPQHF; CDR3 DNA: TGTGCCAGCAGCCCTAGACAGACTTATAGCAATCAGCCCCAGCATTTT
J gene: TRBJ1-2; V gene: TRBV28; D gene: TRBD1; clone size: -; CDR3 protein: CAVTGGEITYGYTF; CDR3 DNA: TGTGCAGTCACAGGGGGCGAAATAACCTATGGCTACACCTTC
J gene: TRBJ1-2; V gene: TRBV7-2; D gene: -; clone size: -; CDR3 protein: CASSPDAWTYGYTF; CDR3 DNA: TGTGCCAGCAGCCCAGACGCGTGGACCTATGGCTACACCTTC
J gene: TRBJ2-1; V gene: TRBV27; D gene: TRBD2; clone size: few; CDR3 protein: CASSSSGGIYEQFF; CDR3 DNA: TGTGCCAGCAGTTCTAGCGGGGGGATCTATGAGCAGTTCTTC
J gene: TRBJ2-1; V gene: TRBV7-9; D gene: -; clone size: medium-sized; CDR3 protein: CASSFEGVGFF; CDR3 DNA: TGTGCCAGCAGCTTCGAGGGAGTTGGGTTCTTC
J gene: TRBJ1-2; V gene: TRBV5-4; D gene: -; clone size: -; CDR3 protein: CASSSERGDYGYTF; CDR3 DNA: TGTGCCAGCAGCTCGGAGAGGGGGGACTATGGCTACACCTTC
J gene: TRBJ2-5; V gene: TRBV6-5; D gene: -; clone size: -; CDR3 protein: CASSYEAEETQYF; CDR3 DNA: TGTGCCAGCAGTTATGAGGCGGAAGAGACCCAGTACTTC
J gene: TRBJ2-7; V gene: TRBV6-1; D gene: -; clone size: -; CDR3 protein: CASETEGSIYEQYF; CDR3 DNA: TGTGCCAGCGAAACGGAGGGGAGCATCTACGAGCAGTACTTC
J gene: TRBJ1-1; V gene: TRBV7-6; D gene: -; clone size: -; CDR3 protein: CASKKGMNTEAFF; CDR3 DNA: TGTGCCAGCAAAAAGGGGATGAACACTGAAGCTTTCTTT
J gene: TRBJ2-3; V gene: TRBV27; D gene: TRBD2; clone size: few; CDR3 protein: CASSGLAVTPSTDTQYF; CDR3 DNA: TGTGCCAGCTCGGGACTAGCGGTTACCCCTAGCACAGATACGCAGTATTTT
J gene: TRBJ2-2; V gene: TRBV28; D gene: -; clone size: few; CDR3 protein: CATGRGGGELFF; CDR3 DNA: TGTGCCACTGGCAGGGGAGGCGGGGAGCTGTTTTTT
J gene: TRBJ2-7; V gene: TRBV7-9; D gene: -; clone size: -; CDR3 protein: CASSSGYALGEQYF; CDR3 DNA: TGTGCCAGCAGCTCCGGCTACGCTCTGGGAGAGCAGTACTTC
J gene: TRBJ2-3; V gene: TRBV5-4; D gene: TRBD2; clone size: -; CDR3 protein: CASSPVASGGSDTQYF; CDR3 DNA: TGTGCCAGCAGCCCGGTGGCTAGCGGGGGGTCAGATACGCAGTATTTT
J gene: TRBJ2-7; V gene: TRBV7-3; D gene: TRBD2; clone size: few; CDR3 protein: CASSLQLAGTHEQYF; CDR3 DNA: TGTGCCAGCAGCTTACAACTAGCGGGGACCCACGAGCAGTACTTC
J gene: TRBJ2-5; V gene: TRBV10-1; D gene: TRBD1; clone size: -; CDR3 protein: CASSDPTGRETQYF; CDR3 DNA: TGCGCCAGCAGTGACCCGACAGGGAGAGAGACCCAGTACTTC
J gene: TRBJ2-5; V gene: TRBV6-6; D gene: -; clone size: -; CDR3 protein: CASRVGETQYF; CDR3 DNA: TGTGCCAGCAGGGTGGGAGAGACCCAGTACTTC
J gene: TRBJ2-1; V gene: TRBV11-1; D gene: -; clone size: -; CDR3 protein: CASSFSQGEQFF; CDR3 DNA: TGTGCCAGCAGCTTTTCACAGGGTGAGCAGTTCTTC
J gene: TRBJ2-7; V gene: TRBV5-4; D gene: TRBD1; clone size: -; CDR3 protein: CASSLRIRTGIYEQYF; CDR3 DNA: TGTGCCAGCAGCTTGAGGATCAGGACAGGGATCTACGAGCAGTACTTC
J gene: TRBJ2-3; V gene: TRBV4-3; D gene: -; clone size: few; CDR3 protein: CASSPQGYGPYTQYF; CDR3 DNA: TGCGCCAGCAGCCCTCAGGGGTATGGTCCGTATACGCAGTATTTT
J gene: TRBJ2-3; V gene: TRBV7-3; D gene: -; clone size: few; CDR3 protein: CASSPGSGTQYF; CDR3 DNA: TGTGCCAGCAGTCCAGGGTCGGGTACGCAGTATTTT
J gene: TRBJ2-7; V gene: TRBV18; D gene: -; clone size: -; CDR3 protein: CASSPEGGSLVYEQYF; CDR3 DNA: TGTGCCAGCTCACCAGAAGGTGGGAGTCTGGTCTACGAGCAGTACTTC
J gene: TRBJ2-5; V gene: TRBV19; D gene: -; clone size: -; CDR3 protein: CASSPGRQETQYF; CDR3 DNA: TGTGCCAGTAGCCCAGGGCGACAAGAGACCCAGTACTTC
J gene: TRBJ2-7; V gene: TRBV9; D gene: -; clone size: once; CDR3 protein: CASSVDGGHTYEQYF; CDR3 DNA: TGTGCCAGCAGCGTAGATGGGGGACACACCTACGAGCAGTACTTC
J gene: TRBJ2-3; V gene: TRBV28; D gene: -; clone size: -; CDR3 protein: CASSLPWTDTQYF; CDR3 DNA: TGTGCCAGCAGTTTACCGTGGACAGATACGCAGTATTTT
J gene: TRBJ2-2; V gene: TRBV4-3; D gene: TRBD2; clone size: -; CDR3 protein: CASSQDSGLAGPGELFF; CDR3 DNA: TGCGCCAGCAGCCAAGATTCGGGACTAGCGGGACCCGGGGAGCTGTTTTTT
J gene: TRBJ2-1; V gene: TRBV19; D gene: TRBD2; clone size: -; CDR3 protein: CASSPGLAGGPYNEQFF; CDR3 DNA: TGTGCCAGTAGTCCGGGACTAGCGGGGGGACCCTACAATGAGCAGTTCTTC
J gene: TRBJ1-6; V gene: TRBV5-1; D gene: -; clone size: few; CDR3 protein: CASSDRSSSYNSPLHF; CDR3 DNA: TGCGCCAGCAGCGACAGGTCTAGCTCCTATAATTCACCCCTCCACTTT
J gene: TRBJ2-3; V gene: TRBV2; D gene: TRBD1; clone size: -; CDR3 protein: CASSSDRVIADTQYF; CDR3 DNA: TGTGCCAGCAGCTCAGACAGGGTAATTGCAGATACGCAGTATTTT
J gene: TRBJ2-7; V gene: TRBV7-3; D gene: TRBD2; clone size: -; CDR3 protein: CASSLGPGGAKYF; CDR3 DNA: TGTGCCAGCAGCTTGGGTCCCGGGGGGGCCAAGTACTTC
J gene: TRBJ1-2; V gene: TRBV19; D gene: -; clone size: -; CDR3 protein: CASSTSTGSYGYTF; CDR3 DNA: TGTGCCAGTAGTACATCAACAGGGTCCTATGGCTACACCTTC
J gene: TRBJ2-2; V gene: TRBV7-9; D gene: -; clone size: -; CDR3 protein: CASSPPGFHGELFF; CDR3 DNA: TGTGCCAGCAGCCCTCCGGGTTTCCACGGGGAGCTGTTTTTT
J gene: TRBJ1-4; V gene: TRBV29-1; D gene: TRBD1; clone size: few; CDR3 protein: CSARGPTNEKLFF; CDR3 DNA: TGCAGCGCTAGGGGGCCGACTAATGAAAAACTGTTTTTT
J gene: TRBJ2-7; V gene: TRBV7-8; D gene: TRBD2; clone size: -; CDR3 protein: CASSPGTRSYEQYF; CDR3 DNA: TGTGCCAGCAGCCCCGGGACTAGGAGCTACGAGCAGTACTTC
J gene: TRBJ1-6; V gene: TRBV2; D gene: TRBD1; clone size: -; CDR3 protein: CASSETGAYNSPLHF; CDR3 DNA: TGTGCCAGCAGTGAGACAGGGGCATATAATTCACCCCTCCACTTT
J gene: TRBJ1-2; V gene: TRBV6-5; D gene: -; clone size: -; CDR3 protein: CASSSESGYGYTF; CDR3 DNA: TGTGCCAGCAGTTCGGAGTCGGGCTATGGCTACACCTTC
J gene: TRBJ1-6; V gene: TRBV30; D gene: -; clone size: -; CDR3 protein: CAWSAPESLESSPLHF; CDR3 DNA: TGTGCCTGGAGTGCCCCCGAATCTCTTGAGAGTTCACCCCTCCACTTT
J gene: TRBJ2-7; V gene: TRBV6-1; D gene: TRBD1; clone size: -; CDR3 protein: CASSSTGTGTYEQYF; CDR3 DNA: TGTGCCAGCAGTTCAACCGGGACAGGCACCTACGAGCAGTACTTC
J gene: TRBJ2-1; V gene: TRBV6-1; D gene: -; clone size: medium-sized; CDR3 protein: CASSEFGVNEQFF; CDR3 DNA: TGTGCCAGCAGTGAGTTTGGGGTAAATGAGCAGTTCTTC
J gene: TRBJ2-7; V gene: TRBV12-5; D gene: TRBD2; clone size: -; CDR3 protein: CASGLVLGRGDPYEQYF; CDR3 DNA: TGTGCTAGTGGTTTGGTACTTGGGCGGGGGGACCCCTACGAGCAGTACTTC
J gene: TRBJ2-7; V gene: TRBV5-4; D gene: TRBD2; clone size: -; CDR3 protein: CASSVRGGSYEQYF; CDR3 DNA: TGTGCCAGCAGCGTTCGCGGGGGGTCCTACGAGCAGTACTTC
J gene: TRBJ1-1; V gene: TRBV9; D gene: TRBD1; clone size: -; CDR3 protein: CASSVGAGGNTEAFF; CDR3 DNA: TGTGCCAGCAGCGTAGGAGCAGGGGGGAACACTGAAGCTTTCTTT
J gene: TRBJ2-2; V gene: TRBV5-1; D gene: -; clone size: -; CDR3 protein: CASSLGQHTGELFF; CDR3 DNA: TGCGCCAGCAGCTTAGGACAGCACACCGGGGAGCTGTTTTTT